A single T cell receptor (beta chain) is shown here with its context. Antigen: not known. The data were obtained in a study of post-analysis software for immune sequencing data. Study outcomes and limitations: Five TRBV segments were significantly more frequent in patients than in controls. TRBV5-6, TRBV5-1 and TRBV20-1 were among these segments.

Losses at the gene ends were 0 bases for V and 0 bases for J; bases not matched to a gene: 6. CDR3 size: 17 residues. Germline V gene lookup returns CDR1 MGHRA and CDR2 YSYEKL. Unique molecular identifiers were present in the TCR beta cDNA libraries. MiXCR was run by TCRdb on the PCR reads, yielding one entry per CDR3 protein. Of approximately 360,000 distinct CDR3 sequences listed, less than 40% are singletons. The V gene is TRBV4-1, the J gene TRBJ1-2; 8 positions match TRBD1. The clonotype originates from a girl aged 10-17 years with multiple sclerosis. The sample was blood. Written as DNA, the CDR3 is TGCGCCAGCAGCCAAGAGTTTCCACAGGGGGCTAACTATGGCTACACCTTC. Amino acids: CASSQEFPQGANYGYTF.